This is a list of T cell receptor beta chains from one sample in a study of molecular identifiers for immune sequencing clone quantification. TCRdb re-derived calls from the PCR reads in MiXCR, one entry per CDR3 protein. This table has approximately 590,000 distinct CDR3 sequences, over 25% appearing once. Material: naive CD8+ T cells from blood, with Jurkat cell RNA spiked in. These receptors were taken from a human donor in good health. Some libraries in this study had Jurkat cell RNA spiked in. CDR3s include the opening cysteine and the closing phenylalanine or tryptophan. The order of the fields is J gene, V gene, clone size, D gene, CDR3 DNA, CDR3 protein. The D gene is left open where the match is weak. For some rows the clone size is stated as once, few or many, or as a class when expanded; others skip it.

j_call: TRBJ2-5; v_call: TRBV2; clone_size: -; d_call: -; cdr3_nt: TGTGCCAGCAGTGTAGGGACCTTCCAAGAGACCCAGTACTTC; cdr3_aa: CASSVGTFQETQYF
j_call: TRBJ1-1; v_call: TRBV4-3; clone_size: many; d_call: TRBD1; cdr3_nt: TGCGCCAGCAGCCAAGGACAGGGCCGTGAAGCTTTCTTT; cdr3_aa: CASSQGQGREAFF
j_call: TRBJ1-1; v_call: TRBV12-3/TRBV12-4; clone_size: -; d_call: -; cdr3_nt: TGTGCCAGCAGTTTACCGGACGGGACTGAAGCTTTCTTT; cdr3_aa: CASSLPDGTEAFF
j_call: TRBJ2-3; v_call: TRBV27; clone_size: many; d_call: TRBD2; cdr3_nt: TGTGCCAGCAGTTTAACTAGCGGGGGGTTCAGGAGGGATACGCAGTATTTT; cdr3_aa: CASSLTSGGFRRDTQYF
j_call: TRBJ1-6; v_call: TRBV5-5; clone_size: -; d_call: -; cdr3_nt: TGTGCCAGCAGCTACATGTGGGATTCACCCCTCCACTTT; cdr3_aa: CASSYMWDSPLHF
j_call: TRBJ1-1; v_call: TRBV24-1; clone_size: many; d_call: -; cdr3_nt: TGTGCCACCAGTGACTCTGACAGGCCTGAAGCTTTCTTT; cdr3_aa: CATSDSDRPEAFF
j_call: TRBJ2-1; v_call: TRBV4-3; clone_size: -; d_call: TRBD2; cdr3_nt: TGCGCCAGCAGCCAAGATAGGCTAGCGGGAGGGTACAATGAGCAGTCCTTC; cdr3_aa: CASSQDRLAGGYNEQSF
j_call: TRBJ2-1; v_call: TRBV11-2; clone_size: few; d_call: -; cdr3_nt: TGTGCCAGCAGCTCCCCGGGGAGCTCCTACAATGAGCAGTTCTTC; cdr3_aa: CASSSPGSSYNEQFF
j_call: TRBJ1-5; v_call: TRBV27; clone_size: -; d_call: -; cdr3_nt: TGTGCCAGCAGTTTATTTGGAGAGGGCAATCAGCCCCAGCATTTT; cdr3_aa: CASSLFGEGNQPQHF
j_call: TRBJ2-2; v_call: TRBV27; clone_size: few; d_call: -; cdr3_nt: TGTGCCAGCAGTCCCTCCTGGGTCCTTCAGGGGGAGCTGTTTTTT; cdr3_aa: CASSPSWVLQGELFF
j_call: TRBJ2-3; v_call: TRBV5-1; clone_size: many; d_call: TRBD1; cdr3_nt: TGCGCCAGCAGCTTGGAGGCAGGGGGCTTTGCAGATACGCAGTATTTT; cdr3_aa: CASSLEAGGFADTQYF
j_call: TRBJ2-1; v_call: TRBV11-2; clone_size: once; d_call: TRBD2; cdr3_nt: TGTGCCAGCAGCCCCCCCGGGACTAGCCTCTTCAATGAGCAGTTCTTC; cdr3_aa: CASSPPGTSLFNEQFF
j_call: TRBJ2-3; v_call: TRBV19; clone_size: -; d_call: TRBD2; cdr3_nt: TGTGCCAGTACCGGACTAGCGGCCTCAGATACGCAGTATTTT; cdr3_aa: CASTGLAASDTQYF
j_call: TRBJ1-2; v_call: TRBV2; clone_size: many; d_call: -; cdr3_nt: TGTGCCAGCAGTGAGACGTTATATGGCTACACCTTC; cdr3_aa: CASSETLYGYTF